Each of the 30 T cell receptor beta chains below was sequenced from the same sample in a study of shared clonotypes between healthy human individuals. Libraries were prepared by immunoSEQ multiplex PCR; TCRdb keeps only in-frame clonotypes and omits some of them. The sample carries about 2.1 million clones, 93% recorded once. CD8 cells classed as naive were CD45RO-negative and positively selected for CCR7, excluding terminally differentiated effector memory CD45RA+ cells. The sequenced material came from naive CD8+ T cells from PBMCs. Receptors originate from a man between 18 and 29 years old in good health. Some clones in this sample may be carry-over from other donors' samples.

The CDR3 DNA sequence: TGCGCCAGTAGAACGGACAGGTCGGGCGAGCAGTACTTC. Encoded protein: CASRTDRSGEQYF. The chain recombines TRBV23-1 with TRBJ2-7; TRBD1 agrees at 7 bases. TRBV23-1 qualifies as an ORF whose function is uncertain. This CDR3 contains 13 residues. Losses at the gene ends were 9 bases for V and 6 bases for J; bases not matched to a gene: 11.

The chain carries TRBV5-4 and TRBJ1-1; D unclear. The CDR3 is 15 amino acids. CDR1 SGHNT and CDR2 YYREEE come from the germline V gene (reference sequence). V gave up 0 bases and J gave up 0 bases, with 9 bases separating them. The DNA for the CDR3 is TGTGCCAGCAGCTTGGCAACGACGTTGAACACTGAAGCTTTCTTT. It codes for CASSLATTLNTEAFF.

In regard to this clone: Sequence at one end of the junction differs from germline and may be a read error. Distinct nucleotide sequences in the sample also encode this CDR3. The chain carries TRBV27 and TRBJ1-1, with TRBD1 as a possible D gene (5 bases). From germline, CDR1 is MNHEY and CDR2 SMNVEV (reference sequence). The CDR3 runs 15 residues. In DNA form, the CDR3 reads TGTGCCAGCAGTTTATTCGGGCCGGAGGACACTGAAGCCTTCTTT. Translated, it gives CASSLFGPEDTEAFF.

The CDR3: CASSSFSVGTSGNEQFF. Here the CDR3 DNA reads TGTGCCAGCAGCTCATTTTCGGTCGGGACTAGCGGGAATGAGCAGTTCTTC. The rearrangement joins TRBV7-8 to TRBJ2-1; TRBD2 matches 12 bases. Germline values: CDR1 SGHVS, CDR2 FQNEAQ. The trim removed 4 bases at V and 7 bases at J, leaving 11 bases unmatched. The CDR3 loop spans 17 amino acids.

The chain recombines TRBV6-4 with TRBJ2-7, with 10 bases matching TRBD1. V lost 6 bases to trimming and J lost 6 bases; unmatched junction nucleotides: 8. This CDR3 has 14 amino acids. Germline assignment: CDR1 MRHNA and CDR2 SNTAGT. The CDR3 loop reads CASRAGTGVGEQYF. In DNA form, the CDR3 reads TGTGCCAGCAGAGCCGGGACAGGGGTTGGCGAGCAGTACTTC.

This chain joins TRBV5-1 and TRBJ1-2, with TRBD1 as a possible D gene (6 bases). The germline V and J ends were trimmed by 9 bases and 7 bases, with 25 bases remaining between them. This CDR3 comprises 15 residues. Germline V gene sequence: CDR1 SGHRS, CDR2 YFSETQ. In nucleotides, the CDR3 is TGCGCCACCAAGCTGACGACTGGGGGGCCCCTTGGCTACACCTTC. This translates into CATKLTTGGPLGYTF.

The chain recombines TRBV4-3 with TRBJ2-3, with TRBD2 matching 9 bases. V lost 0 bases and J lost 3; bases outside the gene matches: 7. This CDR3 is built from 17 residues. Looked up from germline, CDR1 is LGHNA and CDR2 is YSLEER. CDR3 DNA sequence: TGCGCCAGCAGCCAAGATGCGATAGCGGGAGTGACAGATACGCAGTATTTT. It codes for CASSQDAIAGVTDTQYF.

This chain uses TRBV25-1 with TRBJ2-1; 8 bases line up with TRBD2. Trimming at V came to 8 bases and at J to 5 bases, leaving 8 bases not matched to a gene. This CDR3 has 14 residues. Per the germline V gene, CDR1 is MGHDK and CDR2 is SYGVNS. The CDR3, as DNA: TGTGCCAGCCACTCTGGGACTAGACACAATGAGCAGTTCTTC. As protein: CASHSGTRHNEQFF.

In its sample, this clone was seen once. V and J are TRBV5-4 and TRBJ2-7, with TRBD1 matching over 7 bases. The CDR3 totals 13 residues. From germline, CDR1 is SGHNT and CDR2 YYREEE (reference sequence). V gave up 1 base and J gave up 3 bases; unmatched junction bases: 1. The DNA for the CDR3 is TGTGCCAGCAGCTTGTGGGACAGCTACGAGCAGTACTTC. Translated, it gives CASSLWDSYEQYF.

This clone was counted between two and nine times. This chain connects TRBV29-1 to TRBJ1-1; tentative D call: TRBD1 (6 bases). Germline CDR1 SQVTM, CDR2 ANQGSEA. The CDR3 length is 14 residues. V shed 6 bases and J shed 5 bases, with 19 bases lying between them. DNA for the CDR3: TGCAGCGTCTCGGGTACAGGGATGGGGACTGAAGCTTTCTTT. Its protein is CSVSGTGMGTEAFF.

The rearrangement joins TRBV29-1 to TRBJ2-2, with D perhaps TRBD2 (6 bases). The CDR3 loop spans 15 amino acids. Between the trimmed V and J ends, which lost 5 bases and 1 base, there was a span of 14 bases. CDR1 is SQVTM and CDR2 is ANQGSEA in the germline V gene. The CDR3 sequence: CSVIFRGENTGELFF. The CDR3, as DNA: TGCAGCGTTATTTTCCGCGGGGAGAACACCGGGGAGCTGTTTTTT.

J is TRBJ2-5 and V is TRBV11-1; 7 nucleotides align to TRBD2. The ends lost 5 bases at V and 2 bases at J; junction bases unmatched: 5. Germline CDR1 is SGHAT and CDR2 is FQDESV (reference sequence). This CDR3 has 14 amino acids. CDR3: CASSPSSGQETQYF. The CDR3 DNA sequence: TGTGCCAGCAGCCCCTCTAGCGGACAAGAGACCCAGTACTTC.

J is TRBJ2-1 and V is TRBV4-1; 13 bases line up with TRBD2. This CDR3 has 17 amino acids. J gave up 4 bases and V 4 bases, and 7 bases lay outside the gene matches. Germline CDR1 MGHRA, CDR2 YSYEKL. The CDR3 is CASSPVGTSGIYNEQFF. CDR3 nucleotides: TGCGCCAGCAGCCCTGTCGGGACTAGCGGGATATACAATGAGCAGTTCTTC.

This clone has just one count. This chain uses TRBV4-2 with TRBJ2-6, with TRBD2 identical over 7 bases. Unmatched junction bases numbered 6, after V lost 1 base and J lost 0 bases. The CDR3 extends over 18 amino acids. Germline V lookup: CDR1 LGHNA, CDR2 YNFKEQ. DNA for the CDR3: TGTGCCAGCAGCCAAGTGCTAGCGGTGATCTCTGGGGCCAACGTCCTGACTTTC. This encodes CASSQVLAVISGANVLTF.

V is TRBV15 and J is TRBJ1-2, with D maybe TRBD1 (6 bases). Per germline, CDR1 LNHNV and CDR2 YYDKDF (reference sequence). V was shortened by 0 bases and J by 8 bases, with 28 bases between the two germline ends. The CDR3 is made up of 19 amino acids. CDR3 DNA: TGTGCCACCAGCAGAGATTCGATGTTTCGGCGGGGGCGCACGGAGGGCTACACCTTC. It translates to CATSRDSMFRRGRTEGYTF.

The chain links TRBV5-1 to TRBJ1-2; 7 positions match TRBD1. V gave up 4 bases and J gave up 4 bases; unmatched junction bases: 10. The CDR3 runs to 15 residues. CDR1 and CDR2 from the germline V gene are SGHRS and YFSETQ. The CDR3 sequence: CASSPGGANGYGYTF. CDR3 nucleotides: TGCGCCAGCAGCCCAGGGGGGGCCAACGGCTATGGCTACACCTTC.

The J gene is TRBJ2-5, the V gene TRBV12-5; D remains ambiguous. V lost 2 bases, J lost 9 bases, and 16 bases lay in between. Germline lookup yields CDR1 LGHNT and CDR2 FRNRAP. This CDR3 comprises 14 residues. CDR3 sequence reads: CASGLLLRGRPQYF. CDR3 nucleotides: TGTGCTAGTGGTTTGCTTTTGCGCGGCCGGCCCCAGTACTTC. Combining the CDR3 with reference TRBV12-5 and TRBJ2-5 gives the whole variable domain DARVTQTPRHKVTEMGQEVTMRCQPILGHNTVFWYRQTMMQGLELLAYFRNRAPLDDSGMPKDRFSAEMPDATLATLKIQPSEPRDSAVYFCASGLLLRGRPQYFGPGTRLLVL.

The CDR3 coding sequence is TGTGCCAGCAGTGATAGGCAGGTTTTTAACTATGGCTACACCTTC. Translation gives CASSDRQVFNYGYTF. The V call is TRBV6-6, the J call TRBJ1-2; D not resolved. The CDR3 length is 15 residues. The V end was cut by 5 bases, the J end by 1 base, with 14 bases between. Germline loops: CDR1 MNHNY, CDR2 SVGAGI (reference sequence).

The gene calls are TRBV2 and TRBJ2-1; 9 nucleotides match TRBD1. CDR1 SNHLY and CDR2 FYNNEI come from the germline V gene. J gave up 2 bases and V 4 bases, and 3 bases lay outside the gene matches. This CDR3 region has 15 residues. CDR3 sequence (DNA): TGTGCCAGCAGTGGCGACAGGGGGGCCTACAATGAGCAGTTCTTC. Translating it yields CASSGDRGAYNEQFF.

The V call is TRBV27, the J call TRBJ2-2; the match to TRBD1 covers 7 bases. CDR1 is MNHEY, CDR2 SMNVEV, per germline (reference sequence). The V segment lost 5 bases and the J segment 7 bases; nucleotides outside the gene matches: 7. The length of the CDR3 is 14 residues. In DNA, the CDR3 is TGTGCCAGCAGTCAACAGGGGAAAGGCGGGGAGCTGTTTTTT. It specifies CASSQQGKGGELFF.

As to this clone: Other nucleotide sequences in the sample specify the same CDR3. The rearrangement links TRBV7-3 to TRBJ2-1; 8 nucleotides align to TRBD2. From germline, CDR1 is SGHTA and CDR2 FQGTGA. This CDR3 has 15 residues. The trim removed 2 bases at V and 4 bases at J, leaving 4 bases unmatched. CDR3 nucleotide sequence: TGTGCCAGCAGCTTACTAGCGGGCGCTTACAATGAGCAGTTCTTC. The encoded protein is CASSLLAGAYNEQFF.

As concerns this clone: An end of the junction does not agree with germline; a read error may underlie this. The chain employs TRBV6-5 and TRBJ2-1; TRBD2 agrees at 9 bases. Germline V gene sequence: CDR1 MNHEY, CDR2 SVGAGI. The CDR3 sequence is 14 residues long. The CDR3 coding sequence is TGTGCCAGCGAAGCGGGAGGAACCTACAATGGGCAGTTCTTC. Protein: CASEAGGTYNGQFF.

The chain links TRBV5-1 to TRBJ1-5; D not certain. Germline CDR1 reads SGHRS; CDR2 reads YFSETQ. There are 17 residues in the CDR3. V was cut by 0 bases and J by 0 bases, with 13 bases left in between. The CDR3 here is CASSLARRAHSNQPQHF. CDR3 coding DNA: TGCGCCAGCAGCTTGGCTAGGAGAGCTCATAGCAATCAGCCCCAGCATTTT.

The rearrangement joins TRBV6-4 to TRBJ2-2, with 9 bases lining up with TRBD2. The trim removed 6 bases at V and 6 bases at J, leaving 5 bases unmatched. Germline CDR1 and CDR2: MRHNA and SNTAGT. The CDR3 spans 14 residues. The CDR3 region is CASSPGLAAGELFF. CDR3 sequence (DNA): TGTGCCAGCAGCCCGGGACTAGCTGCCGGGGAGCTGTTTTTT.

V is TRBV5-4 and J is TRBJ2-1, with D possibly TRBD2 on 6 matching bases. Germline assignment: CDR1 SGHNT and CDR2 YYREEE (reference sequence). Deletions cut 4 bases from V and 7 bases from J, with 18 bases between. CDR3 length: 15 amino acids. In nucleotides, the CDR3 is TGTGCCAGCAGCATGGGACTCGCGGTCGTAAATGAGCAGTTCTTC. Translated: CASSMGLAVVNEQFF.

The chain employs TRBV4-3 and TRBJ1-4; 11 bases match TRBD1. The CDR3 contains 15 residues. V shed 3 bases, J shed 7 bases, and the junction held 4 bases outside the gene matches. Per the germline V gene, CDR1 is LGHNA and CDR2 is YSLEER. The CDR3 loop reads CASSQGTGGAEKLFF. The DNA of the CDR3 is TGCGCCAGCAGCCAGGGGACAGGGGGAGCTGAAAAACTGTTTTTT.

The rearrangement joins TRBV28 to TRBJ1-1; weak D call: TRBD1 (5 bases). The CDR3 is 16 residues long. V lost 6 bases, J lost 2 bases, and 19 bases lay in between. The V gene's germline CDR1 is MDHEN and CDR2 SYDVKM. CDR3 loop: CASSSWTSTSNTEAFF. The CDR3 nucleotides are TGTGCCAGCAGCTCCTGGACATCTACAAGCAACACTGAAGCTTTCTTT.

Remarks on this clone: The same CDR3 also results from other DNA sequences found in this sample. The chain carries TRBV27 and TRBJ1-5, with 8 bases that match TRBD1. Germline loops: CDR1 MNHEY, CDR2 SMNVEV (reference sequence). The CDR3 contains 16 residues. The trim removed 5 bases at V and 4 bases at J, leaving 10 bases unmatched. CDR3 bases: TGTGCCAGCAGTCCCTCACAGGGGGAAGCTAATCAGCCCCAGCATTTT. This encodes CASSPSQGEANQPQHF.

In its sample, this clone was seen once. The chain carries TRBV14 and TRBJ1-3, with D unclear. The ends were cut back, 4 bases at V and 4 bases at J, with 17 bases in the middle. The germline V gene encodes CDR1 SGHDN and CDR2 FVKESK. The CDR3 runs to 16 residues. The CDR3 sequence is CASSPLWTPKGNTIYF. In DNA form, the CDR3 reads TGTGCCAGCAGCCCACTCTGGACCCCGAAGGGAAACACCATATATTTT.

The rearrangement links TRBV4-2 to TRBJ2-7, with TRBD1 identical over 9 bases. This CDR3 has 19 residues. Germline V gene sequence: CDR1 LGHNA, CDR2 YNFKEQ. The V segment lost 2 bases and the J segment 2 bases; nucleotides outside the gene matches: 16. The CDR3: CASSQLIRDREHLPYEQYF. The CDR3 region has the DNA TGTGCCAGCAGCCAATTAATCCGGGACAGGGAACATCTTCCCTACGAGCAGTACTTC.